This is a list of T cell receptor beta chains from one sample in a study of shared clonotypes between healthy human individuals. Data came from immunoSEQ multiplex PCR; TCRdb stores just in-frame clones and leaves some out. The sample holds under 1,100,000 clones, roughly 80% seen once. The sequenced material came from memory CD4+ T cells sorted from blood. These receptors all stem from a man in his late teens or twenties in good health. CDR3s include the opening cysteine and the closing phenylalanine or tryptophan. The order of the fields is V gene, D gene, clone size, J gene, CDR3 DNA, CDR3 protein. The D gene is left open where the match is weak. Not every row has a clone size; where given, it reads once, few, many or a size class.

TRBV18,TRBD1,NA,TRBJ2-3,TGTGCCAGCTCACCAAAAGGACAGGCCGATACGCAGTATTTT,CASSPKGQADTQYF
TRBV5-6,NA,few,TRBJ1-1,TGTGCCAGCAGCGACGGACTGATCATGAACACTGAAGCTTTCTTT,CASSDGLIMNTEAFF
TRBV7-7,TRBD1,NA,TRBJ2-3,TGTGCTAGCAGCCAAGGGACAGGGGCCACAGATACGCAGTATTTT,CASSQGTGATDTQYF
TRBV7-7,NA,NA,TRBJ2-1,TGTGCTAGCAGCCCGGGTGGAGGGTTCTCCTACAATGAGCAGTTCTTC,CASSPGGGFSYNEQFF
TRBV20-1,TRBD1,NA,TRBJ1-1,TGCAGGAAGGACAGGGGAACTGAAGCTTTCTTT,CRKDRGTEAFF
TRBV11-3,NA,NA,TRBJ2-3,TGTGCCAGCAGCCATAGGGGGACAGATACGCAGTATTTT,CASSHRGTDTQYF
TRBV18,TRBD1,NA,TRBJ2-7,TGTGCCAGCTCACGGGGGACAGGGGATGAGGGCGAGCAGTACTTC,CASSRGTGDEGEQYF
TRBV7-9,TRBD2,many,TRBJ2-1,TGTGCCAGCAGCATAGCCGGGACTAGGGGAGAGCAGTTCTTC,CASSIAGTRGEQFF
TRBV6-6,NA,NA,TRBJ2-3,TGTGCCAGCAGTCATTATACGCAGTATTTT,CASSHYTQYF
TRBV10-1,NA,NA,TRBJ1-1,TGCGCCAGCACCGACGGGGGGGCGAGGAACACTGAAGCTTTCTTT,CASTDGGARNTEAFF